This TCR beta chain derives from a study of radiation and T cells in renal cell carcinoma. Study-level background: Nephrectomy followed 15 Gy stereotactic body radiation by 4 weeks. Study-level findings and limits: Top tumor clonotypes rose in blood 2 weeks post-radiation, then contracted. Pretreatment tumor biopsies were lacking, so baseline clonotypes are unknown.

About this clone: Its antigen is undetermined.

The method was immunoSEQ multiplex PCR; TCRdb's version includes in-frame clones alone and lacks a portion of them. This sample yields 45,000 to 65,000 clones, of which 65% to 80% are seen a single time; 7.3% belongs to the top ten. The CDR3 extends over 14 amino acids. V was clipped by 7 bases and J by 5 bases, with 14 bases between them. Germline CDR1 reads MNHNS; CDR2 reads SASEGT. Sample time point: baseline pretreatment blood. Treatment indicated: 15 Gy SBRT to primary tumor, nephrectomy 4 weeks later. Blood was sampled at baseline, 2 weeks and 4 weeks after SBRT. This TCR was recovered from a man aged 55 to 69 with renal cell carcinoma. The chain uses TRBV6-1 and TRBJ2-2; a possible D gene is TRBD1 (5 bases). This specimen was blood, taken from a patient whose treatment included radiotherapy and nephrectomy. Written as DNA, the CDR3 is TGTGCCAGCAATCGTCAGGGAACGACCGGGGAGCTGTTTTTT. This sequence encodes CASNRQGTTGELFF.